This TCR beta chain is drawn from a study of cytotoxic CD8 clonotypes in ibrutinib-treated CLL. About the research overall: Recorded responses included around 24 partial and 2 complete; following median about 68 months, approximately 14 stayed remitted and 12 progressed. Study conclusions and caveats: Clonality was higher at baseline than in age-matched healthy donors and tracked circulating CD8+ T-cell counts. Baseline levels were approached again at progression, after clonality had risen at ibrutinib response. Different sampling times were used for sustained-remission and progressing patients.

Assay used: immunoSEQ multiplex PCR; TCRdb lists only in-frame clones, some missing. The sample carries about 49,000 clones, 45% to 55% recorded once. Germline CDR1 and CDR2: SGHAT and FQNNGV. J was trimmed by 2 bases and V by 4 bases; bases with no gene match: 5. This CDR3 is 15 amino acids long. In the case of this clone: Its antigen is unidentified.

This sequence was found in a human donor with chronic lymphocytic leukemia. The material was PBMCs, obtained after 12 months of ibrutinib treatment. This chain connects TRBV11-2 to TRBJ2-7, with 10 positions matching TRBD1. The CDR3 DNA reads as TGTGCCAGCAGCTGGTTTGGACAGGGGGCCTACGAGCAGTACTTC. It codes for CASSWFGQGAYEQYF. The full variable domain, rest sourced from reference TRBV11-2 and TRBJ2-7, is EAGVAQSPRYKIIEKRQSVAFWCNPISGHATLYWYQQILGQGPKLLIQFQNNGVVDDSQLPKDRFSAERLKGVDSTLKIQPAKLEDSAVYLCASSWFGQGAYEQYFGPGTRLTVT.